The T cell receptor (beta chain) described here comes from a study of cytomegalovirus exposure and HLA in healthy donors. Overall study: Earlier, 90 million to 140 million unique TCR beta sequences were recovered from approximately 180 million T cells by an analysis. Notes on the study in general: When analyzed later, a missense DCLRE1C variant was found to be linked to TCR beta V- and J-gene trimming. Earlier analysis yielded a pattern in which most TCR beta V segments were productive about 87% or about 30% of the time.

In regard to this clone: The antigen is unknown.

Vbeta (60) and Jbeta (13) primers were used in the PCR. This table comes from immunoSEQ multiplex PCR, and its TCRdb copy is limited to in-frame clones, with some not included. The sample lists some 130,000 clones; about four fifths were seen once. All the people who gave samples were healthy bone marrow donors. The length of the CDR3 is 16 residues. With 3 bases removed from V and 2 bases from J, the gap between germline ends came to 15 bases. CDR1 SGHDN and CDR2 FVKESK come from the germline V gene. This receptor was taken from a female donor in good health and CMV-seronegative. The V and J genes are TRBV14 and TRBJ2-3, with a weak D call TRBD2 (6 bases). The sequenced sample was PBMCs. As DNA, the CDR3 is TGTGCCAGCAGCCACGGGGGAAGCGGAACCACAGATACGCAGTATTTT. Protein: CASSHGGSGTTDTQYF.